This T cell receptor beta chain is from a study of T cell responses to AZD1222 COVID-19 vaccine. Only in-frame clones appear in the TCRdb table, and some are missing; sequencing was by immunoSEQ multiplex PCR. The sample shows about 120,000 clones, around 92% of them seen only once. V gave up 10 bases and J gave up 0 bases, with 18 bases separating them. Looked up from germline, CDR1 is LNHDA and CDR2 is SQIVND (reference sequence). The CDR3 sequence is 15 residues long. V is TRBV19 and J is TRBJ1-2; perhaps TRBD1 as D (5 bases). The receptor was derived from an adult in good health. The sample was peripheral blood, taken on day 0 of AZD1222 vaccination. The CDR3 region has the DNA TGTGCCACGTACGGGGCAGCAAACTCTAACTATGGCTACACCTTC. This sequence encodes CATYGAANSNYGYTF.